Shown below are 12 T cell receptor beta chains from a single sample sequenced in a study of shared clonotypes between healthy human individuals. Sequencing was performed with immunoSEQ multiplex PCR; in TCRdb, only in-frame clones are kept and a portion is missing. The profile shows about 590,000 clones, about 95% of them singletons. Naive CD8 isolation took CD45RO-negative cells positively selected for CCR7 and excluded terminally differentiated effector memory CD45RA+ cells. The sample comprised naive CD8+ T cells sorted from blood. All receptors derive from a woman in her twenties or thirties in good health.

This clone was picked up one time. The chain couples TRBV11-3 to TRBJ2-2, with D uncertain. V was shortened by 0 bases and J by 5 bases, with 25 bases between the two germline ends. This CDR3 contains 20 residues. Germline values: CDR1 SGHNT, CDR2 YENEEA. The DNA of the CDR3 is TGTGCCAGCAGCTTAGATCCCGGCCTCGGTGGAAATATCCCGACCGGGGAGCTGTTTTTT. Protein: CASSLDPGLGGNIPTGELFF.

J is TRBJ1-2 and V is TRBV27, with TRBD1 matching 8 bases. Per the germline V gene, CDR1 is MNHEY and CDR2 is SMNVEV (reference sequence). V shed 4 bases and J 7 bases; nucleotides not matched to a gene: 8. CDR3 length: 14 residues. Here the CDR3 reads CASSSSGGVRGYTF. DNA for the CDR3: TGTGCCAGCAGTTCGTCAGGGGGCGTACGTGGCTACACCTTC.

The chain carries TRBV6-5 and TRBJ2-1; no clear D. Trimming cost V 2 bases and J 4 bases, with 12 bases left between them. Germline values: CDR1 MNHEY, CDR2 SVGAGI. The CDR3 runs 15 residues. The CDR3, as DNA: TGTGCCAGCAGTTACCTACCTGGCACTTACAATGAGCAGTTCTTC. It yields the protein CASSYLPGTYNEQFF.

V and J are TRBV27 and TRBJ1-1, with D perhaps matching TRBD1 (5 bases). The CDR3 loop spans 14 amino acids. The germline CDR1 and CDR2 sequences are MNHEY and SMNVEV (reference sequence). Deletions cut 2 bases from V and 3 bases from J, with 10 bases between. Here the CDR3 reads CASSLRDGYTEAFF. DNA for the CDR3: TGTGCCAGCAGTTTAAGGGACGGTTACACTGAAGCTTTCTTT.

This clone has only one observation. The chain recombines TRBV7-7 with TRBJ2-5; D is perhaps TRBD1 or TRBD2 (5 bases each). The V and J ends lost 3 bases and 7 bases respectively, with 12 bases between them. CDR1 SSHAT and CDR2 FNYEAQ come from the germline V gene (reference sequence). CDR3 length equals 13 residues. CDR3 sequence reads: CASSFSGARTQYF. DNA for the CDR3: TGTGCCAGCAGCTTCTCCGGGGCACGGACCCAGTACTTC. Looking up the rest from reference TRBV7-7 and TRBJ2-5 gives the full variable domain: GAGVSQSPRYKVTKRGQDVTLRCDPISSHATLYWYQQALGQGPEFLTYFNYEAQPDKSGLPSDRFSAERPEGSISTLTIQRTEQRDSAMYRCASSFSGARTQYFGPGTRLLVL.

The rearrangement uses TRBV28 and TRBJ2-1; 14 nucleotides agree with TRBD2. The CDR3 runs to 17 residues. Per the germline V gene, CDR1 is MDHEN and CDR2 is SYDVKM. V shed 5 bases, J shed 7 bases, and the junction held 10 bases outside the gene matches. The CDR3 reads CASSPGTSGRVPNEQFF. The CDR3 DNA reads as TGTGCCAGCAGTCCCGGGACTAGCGGGAGAGTCCCTAATGAGCAGTTCTTC.

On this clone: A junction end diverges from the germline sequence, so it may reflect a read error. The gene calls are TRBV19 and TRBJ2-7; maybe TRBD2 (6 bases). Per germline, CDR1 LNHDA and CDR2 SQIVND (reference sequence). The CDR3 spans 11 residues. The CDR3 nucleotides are TGTGCCAGTAGCTACGGCGGGATTCCTTTATTC. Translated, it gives CASSYGGIPLF.

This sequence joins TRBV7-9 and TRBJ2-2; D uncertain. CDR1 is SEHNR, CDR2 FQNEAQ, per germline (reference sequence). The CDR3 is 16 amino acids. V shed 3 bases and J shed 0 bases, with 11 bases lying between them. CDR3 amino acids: CASSFSTAANTGELFF. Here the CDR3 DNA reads TGTGCCAGCAGCTTTAGCACAGCCGCGAACACCGGGGAGCTGTTTTTT.

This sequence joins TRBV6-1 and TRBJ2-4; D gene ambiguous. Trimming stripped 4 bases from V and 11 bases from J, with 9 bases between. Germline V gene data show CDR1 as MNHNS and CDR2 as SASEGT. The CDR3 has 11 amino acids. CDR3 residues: CASSVTWVQYF. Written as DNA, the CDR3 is TGTGCCAGCAGTGTGACCTGGGTTCAGTACTTC.

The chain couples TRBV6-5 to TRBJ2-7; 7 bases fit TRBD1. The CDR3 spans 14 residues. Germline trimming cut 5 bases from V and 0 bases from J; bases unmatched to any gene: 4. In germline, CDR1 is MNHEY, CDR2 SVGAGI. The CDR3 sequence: CASSQGGTSYEQYF. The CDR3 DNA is TGTGCCAGCAGTCAAGGGGGCACCTCCTACGAGCAGTACTTC.

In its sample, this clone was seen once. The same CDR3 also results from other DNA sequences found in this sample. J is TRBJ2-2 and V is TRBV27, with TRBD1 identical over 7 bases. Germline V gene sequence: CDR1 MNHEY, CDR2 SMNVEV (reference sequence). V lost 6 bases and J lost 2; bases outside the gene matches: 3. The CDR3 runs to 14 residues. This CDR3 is CASSWDSNTGELFF. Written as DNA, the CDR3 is TGTGCCAGCAGCTGGGACAGTAACACCGGGGAGCTGTTTTTT.

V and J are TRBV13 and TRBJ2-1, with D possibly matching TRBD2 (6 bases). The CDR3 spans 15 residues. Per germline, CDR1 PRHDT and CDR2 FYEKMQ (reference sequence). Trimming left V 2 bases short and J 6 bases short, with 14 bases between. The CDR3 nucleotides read TGTGCCAGCAGCTTATTACCGGGACTCCTCAATGAGCAGTTCTTC. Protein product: CASSLLPGLLNEQFF.